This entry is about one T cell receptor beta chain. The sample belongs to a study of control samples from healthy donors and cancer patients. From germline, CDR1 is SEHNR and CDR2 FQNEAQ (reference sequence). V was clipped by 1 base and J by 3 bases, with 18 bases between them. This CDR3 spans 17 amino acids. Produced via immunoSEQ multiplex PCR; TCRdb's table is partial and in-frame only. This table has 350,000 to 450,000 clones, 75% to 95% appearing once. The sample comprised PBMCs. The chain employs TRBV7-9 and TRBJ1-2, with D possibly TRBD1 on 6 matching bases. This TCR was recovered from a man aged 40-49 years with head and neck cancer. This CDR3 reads CASSLVGETGFDYGYTF. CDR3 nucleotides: TGTGCCAGCAGCTTAGTGGGGGAAACAGGGTTTGACTATGGCTACACCTTC.